The TCR beta chain under discussion was sequenced for a study of blood T cells in healthy people across ages. V lost 6 bases and J lost 1; bases outside the gene matches: 7. CDR3 size: 16 residues. The germline V gene has CDR1 MNHNS and CDR2 SASEGT. A second 7 to 11 cycle PCR used barcoded and J-beta primers. TCRdb processed the 5' RACE reads anew with MiXCR; each CDR3 protein has one entry. The sample has 780,000 or so distinct CDR3 sequences; about 61% are singletons. About this clonotype: Its antigen remains unknown.

The study's findings and limits: TCR beta diversity was tightly associated with the proportion of naive T cells.

This receptor was identified in a man in his forties in good health. Sequencing was done on a sample of blood. This chain links TRBV6-1 with TRBJ2-1; TRBD2 matches at 9 bases. The CDR3 DNA sequence: TGTGCCAGCAGCCCCATAGCGGGGGATTCCTACAATGAGCAGTTCTTC. Translated, it gives CASSPIAGDSYNEQFF.